This T cell receptor beta chain was identified during a study of response to subunit inactivated influenza vaccine. This clonotype was observed many times. This CDR3 contains 14 residues. The germline CDR1 and CDR2 sequences are SGDLS and YYNGEE. Trimming took 0 bases from V and 5 from J, leaving 9 bases between them. From the RT-PCR reads, TCRdb called clonotypes with MiXCR, one entry per CDR3 protein. The sample yields under 550,000 distinct CDR3 sequences, less than 10% seen once. The V call is TRBV9, the J call TRBJ1-5; D is ambiguous. Sample: PBMCs from blood, taken around 25 months after vaccination. This TCR was recovered from a man aged 45 to 70 who received an inactivated influenza vaccine. The CDR3 loop is CASSVGGSDQPQHF. CDR3 DNA: TGTGCCAGCAGCGTAGGAGGGTCGGATCAGCCCCAGCATTTT.